These 17 T cell receptor beta chains originate from one sample sequenced in a study of cytomegalovirus exposure and HLA in healthy donors. It was with 60 Vbeta and 13 Jbeta primers that the PCR ran. The method was immunoSEQ multiplex PCR; TCRdb's version includes in-frame clones alone and lacks a portion of them. The data contain some 100,000 clones, approximately 80% of them singletons. Sequencing used PBMCs. The receptor set was obtained from a woman aged 18-29 years in good health and CMV-seronegative.

The chain joins TRBV6-1 to TRBJ2-7, with a tentative D call TRBD1 (5 bases). Per the germline V gene, CDR1 is MNHNS and CDR2 is SASEGT. The CDR3 consists of 17 residues. The V and J ends lost 6 bases and 4 bases respectively, with 25 bases between them. The CDR3 DNA is TGTGCCAGCAGAGAATGGGCAGGGTGGGCCTCCGCTTACGAGCAGTACTTC. It yields the protein CASREWAGWASAYEQYF.

The rearrangement joins TRBV4-1 to TRBJ2-1, with a tentative D call TRBD2 (6 bases). This CDR3 is 19 amino acids long. CDR1 is MGHRA, CDR2 YSYEKL, per germline. V was cut by 0 bases and J by 4 bases, with 22 bases left in between. CDR3 loop: CASSQDSNSGDPLYNEQFF. The CDR3 DNA reads as TGCGCCAGCAGCCAAGATAGCAATTCGGGGGACCCCCTATACAATGAGCAGTTCTTC.

The V call is TRBV19, the J call TRBJ2-3, with D hard to call. The CDR3 has 11 amino acids. The V end was cut by 6 bases, the J end by 5 bases, with 6 bases between. In germline, CDR1 is LNHDA, CDR2 SQIVND (reference sequence). CDR3 sequence: CASSRGDTQYF. Written as DNA, the CDR3 is TGTGCCAGTAGCCGAGGAGATACGCAGTATTTT.

The gene calls are TRBV30 and TRBJ2-7; TRBD1 might be the D (7 bases). The germline CDR1 and CDR2 sequences are GTSNPN and SVGIG (reference sequence). V dropped 3 bases and J dropped 7 bases, with 16 bases sitting between them. This CDR3 comprises 13 residues. The CDR3 here is CAWRPTGTWEQYF. The CDR3 nucleotides read TGTGCCTGGAGGCCGACAGGGACTTGGGAGCAGTACTTC.

This clone was recorded a few times. The genes are TRBV19 and TRBJ2-7, with D possibly being TRBD2 (6 bases). V lost 4 bases to trimming and J lost 2 bases, with 9 bases between them. The CDR3 sequence is 13 residues long. Germline V lookup: CDR1 LNHDA, CDR2 SQIVND (reference sequence). This CDR3 reads CASSKPGAYEQYF. The DNA of the CDR3 is TGTGCCAGTAGTAAACCGGGGGCCTACGAGCAGTACTTC. The full variable domain, with the rest looked up from reference TRBV19 and TRBJ2-7, is DGGITQSPKYLFRKEGQNVTLSCEQNLNHDAMYWYRQDPGQGLRLIYYSQIVNDFQKGDIAEGYSVSREKKESFPLTVTSAQKNPTAFYLCASSKPGAYEQYFGPGTRLTVT.

This chain links TRBV7-2 with TRBJ1-2; D is possibly TRBD1 (6 bases). Deletions cut 5 bases from V and 0 bases from J, with 13 bases between. Germline assignment: CDR1 SGHTA and CDR2 FQGNSA. This CDR3 spans 15 amino acids. The CDR3 spells CASSRTGTTNYGYTF. The CDR3 DNA is TGTGCCAGCAGCAGAACAGGGACTACTAACTATGGCTACACCTTC.

The rearrangement uses TRBV19 and TRBJ2-6; TRBD1 matches at 9 bases. After removal of 5 bases from V and 0 bases from J, the junction contained 11 bases not matched to a gene. The CDR3 length is 19 residues. Germline CDR1 LNHDA, CDR2 SQIVND (reference sequence). The CDR3 loop reads CASSFRMTGGTSGANVLTF. The CDR3 DNA is TGTGCCAGTAGTTTCCGAATGACAGGGGGGACCTCTGGGGCCAACGTCCTGACTTTC.

V is TRBV19 and J is TRBJ2-1, with TRBD2 identical over 9 bases. This CDR3 comprises 16 residues. The V gene end was trimmed by 4 bases and the J gene end by 1 base; junction bases not matched to a gene: 5. CDR1 is LNHDA, CDR2 SQIVND, per germline (reference sequence). The CDR3: CASSRGSGGSYNEQFF. The DNA for the CDR3 is TGTGCCAGTAGTAGGGGTAGCGGGGGTTCCTACAATGAGCAGTTCTTC.

This chain joins TRBV30 and TRBJ2-7, with TRBD1 matching over 10 bases. V shed 1 base and J 5 bases; nucleotides not matched to a gene: 11. The CDR3 totals 16 residues. The germline V gene encodes CDR1 GTSNPN and CDR2 SVGIG (reference sequence). The chain's CDR3 is CAWSEGTGAATHEQYF. The CDR3 DNA reads as TGTGCCTGGAGTGAGGGGACAGGGGCGGCGACCCACGAGCAGTACTTC.

The rearrangement links TRBV21-1 to TRBJ2-1; the D call in the table, TRBD2, was not verified against the DNA. TRBV21-1 is assigned pseudogene status. This CDR3 has 13 amino acids. The CDR3, as DNA: TGTGCCAGCAGAATTGGGGGGGGCGCGGAGCAGTTCTTC. Translation gives CASRIGGGAEQFF.

The CDR3 loop is CATSRGGPTDTQYF. CDR3 sequence (DNA): TGTGCCACCAGCAGAGGGGGGCCGACAGATACGCAGTATTTT. The chain has TRBV15 and TRBJ2-3, with D possibly TRBD1 on 6 matching bases. CDR3 size: 14 residues. Trimming took off 1 base at V and 3 bases at J, with 8 bases between the two ends. The germline V gene has CDR1 LNHNV and CDR2 YYDKDF (reference sequence). The complete variable domain, with remaining parts taken from reference TRBV15 and TRBJ2-3, reads DAMVIQNPRYQVTQFGKPVTLSCSQTLNHNVMYWYQQKSSQAPKLLFHYYDKDFNNEADTPDNFQSRRPNTSFCFLDIRSPGLGDTAMYLCATSRGGPTDTQYFGPGTRLTVL.

The gene calls are TRBV5-1 and TRBJ2-7, with 8 bases that match TRBD1. V gave up 4 bases and J gave up 3 bases; unmatched junction bases: 6. The CDR3 consists of 14 residues. From germline, CDR1 is SGHRS and CDR2 YFSETQ. The DNA for the CDR3 is TGCGCCAGCAGCGGCGGACAGGGTAGCTACGAGCAGTACTTC. Translation gives CASSGGQGSYEQYF.

Of note for this clone: The sample has other DNA sequences that encode this CDR3 too. The gene calls are TRBV7-2 and TRBJ1-5; possibly TRBD1 for D (5 bases). Trimming removed 1 base from V and 4 bases from J, with 8 bases in between. Germline loops: CDR1 SGHTA, CDR2 FQGNSA. The CDR3 is 14 residues long. Written as DNA, the CDR3 is TGTGCCAGCAGCTTAGTTGCAGGGAATCAGCCCCAGCATTTT. Translating it yields CASSLVAGNQPQHF.

V gene TRBV7-2 combines with J gene TRBJ1-2; no clear D gene. Germline CDR1 SGHTA, CDR2 FQGNSA. The CDR3 runs 12 residues. V lost 1 base, J lost 5 bases, and 5 bases lay in between. CDR3 loop: CASSLVQYGYTF. CDR3 nucleotides: TGTGCCAGCAGCTTAGTACAATATGGCTACACCTTC.

This chain uses TRBV5-1 with TRBJ2-3; D may be TRBD2 (5 bases). The V gene lost 4 bases and the J gene lost 4 bases, with 25 bases spanning the gap. Germline CDR1 and CDR2: SGHRS and YFSETQ. CDR3 size: 18 residues. The CDR3 protein is CASSEFAFDHLGADTQYF. In nucleotides, the CDR3 is TGCGCCAGCAGCGAATTCGCGTTCGACCACCTCGGGGCAGATACGCAGTATTTT.

The chain combines TRBV2 with TRBJ1-4; TRBD1 aligns across 7 bases. The CDR3 has 15 residues. Trimming cost V 6 bases and J 3 bases; bases outside gene matches: 7. Germline CDR1 SNHLY, CDR2 FYNNEI. CDR3 sequence reads: CASRIYRGSNEKLFF. Here the CDR3 DNA reads TGTGCCAGCAGAATATACAGGGGATCTAATGAAAAACTGTTTTTT.

The V gene is TRBV18, the J gene TRBJ1-5; D gene ambiguous. V was shortened by 0 bases and J by 2 bases, with 8 bases between the two germline ends. Germline values: CDR1 KGHSH, CDR2 LQKENI. The CDR3 extends over 15 amino acids. In DNA form, the CDR3 reads TGTGCCAGCTCACCACCGACCGGGGGCAATCAGCCCCAGCATTTT. Its protein product is CASSPPTGGNQPQHF.